The sequence of this TCR beta chain was determined in a study of cytomegalovirus exposure and HLA in healthy donors (TCRdb year 2017). Concerning the study at large: An earlier analysis of several hundred of the donors reported roughly 300 Gb of sequence data and around 120 million unique TCR beta sequences obtained from approximately 180 million T cells. Typing coverage varied by locus: 629-630 donors for A, B, C, DRB1 and DQB1; 500 to 550 for DQA1; nearly 610 for DPA1; more than 450 for DPB1. Both class I and class II loci were covered by HLA typing, at four-digit resolution. High-throughput TCR immunosequencing, statistical association of individual TCRs with disease status, and machine learning were combined to predict cytomegalovirus infection status. Rather than using new phenotypic data, the later analysis identified candidate immune exposures from TCR beta sequences and from how often those sequences occurred across donors. Using immunosequencing, the study profiled T cell repertoires from about 650 subjects and related those repertoires to cytomegalovirus serostatus. Donor age, sex, ethnicity and CMV serostatus were compiled alongside the repertoire data. In a later analysis, previously published TCR beta repertoires from several hundred donors were re-analyzed and high-resolution HLA genotyping was added so that TCR occurrence patterns could be studied. Every discovery cohort repertoire had been produced on one sequencing platform. The study aimed to test whether cataloging public T cell receptors could reveal signatures of past pathogen exposure. Approximately 300 gigabases of sequencing data and roughly 80 million unique TCR sequences made up an early release that covered around 640 HLA-typed donors. A later genetic analysis used genome-wide SNP genotypes for about 55% of the 666 donors, treating that subset as a discovery cohort. The genetic ancestry cluster associated with self-reported Caucasian donors included about four fifths of the roughly 410 genotyped donors. A separate validation cohort of roughly 130 different subjects was used in addition to the roughly 620-subject first cohort. To decide whether each TCR beta V gene segment behaved as functional or pseudogenic, an earlier analysis of some 570 of the donors relied on high-throughput TCR beta sequencing. Among about 390 genotyped donors of the cohort, an average of 235,054 unique TCR beta nucleotide sequences were sequenced per donor, 15% to 20% of them non-productive. Because of strong linkage in the cohort, roughly five DR-DQ haplotypes were treated as single units for association and clustering.

Results and caveats for the whole study, not just this receptor: Only TCR beta chains were sequenced in this cohort, and the absence of alpha or paired-chain data limited detectable features. When HLA alleles, especially DR and DQ, strongly co-occurred, attributing TCR associations to individual alleles was difficult. According to a later analysis, TCR association rates differed among HLA loci, with DRB1 alleles showing the most associated TCRs and HLA-C alleles showing the fewest. In a later genetic analysis, fewer N-insertions in productive TCRs were reported among donors in an Asian-associated ancestry cluster than the approximately 710-donor mean. Several of the top co-occurrence clusters appeared to be linked to parvovirus B19, influenza, CMV and Epstein-Barr virus, according to a later analysis. Sequencing depth was assumed to be roughly uniform across donors in the presence/absence analyses, though that assumption may not hold. In a later analysis, HLA-associated TCR beta chains were found to be more clonally expanded and to have lower generation probabilities than equally common non-associated chains. In an earlier analysis of 587 of the donors, most TCR beta V segments appeared in productive rearrangements about 87% or about 30% of the time, broadly matching IMGT annotations. Correlated functional status among segregating V segments might be attributable to linkage disequilibrium, but an unknown experimental factor could not be ruled out. Because some donors lacked HLA typing at each locus, the association tests relied only on the typed subset. Three of the identified cytomegalovirus-associated TCR beta chains were confirmed in vitro to be specific for cytomegalovirus antigens. The study gave a list of over 150 TCR beta chains associated with cytomegalovirus. In a later analysis, most CMV-associated TCR beta chains were found to appear HLA-restricted, with HLA associations seemingly driven largely by CMV exposure. According to the authors, the approach could potentially be generalized to other disease states and immunological phenotypes. Approximately 16 rarely observed V segments, including chromosome 9 orphons, were excluded from the earlier analysis of almost 600 of the donors because counts were too low. Because the 87-base-pair reads could not distinguish some IMGT-functional V segments, including TRBV6-2 and TRBV6-3, those segments were excluded. A further reported finding was that TCR beta sequences accurately predicted the HLA-A and HLA-B alleles for most subjects in the first cohort. V-gene and J-gene trimming of TCR beta chains was associated with a missense DCLRE1C variant in a later genetic analysis, and the association was replicated in an independent cohort. A later analysis associated 16,951 TCR beta sequences with specific HLA alleles at a false discovery rate of 0.05. Cytomegalovirus status was reported to be diagnosed by the classifier with high specificity and sensitivity in both the original and validation cohorts. Immune exposure information for the cohort was limited to CMV serostatus. Across donors, most TCR sequences were observed very rarely, whereas some public TCRs were present in many individuals. A cluster of highly shared sequence variants was judged likely to represent a technical artifact of the sequencing pipeline.

Library construction relied on the immunoSEQ multiplex PCR assay. The multiplex PCR relied on a mix of 60 forward primers for TCR Vbeta segments and 13 reverse primers for TCR Jbeta segments. A multiplex PCR assay on genomic DNA amplified the CDR3 region of rearranged TCR beta genes. The Illumina HiSeq System was used to sequence the amplified TCR beta libraries as 87-base-pair reads. Per the authors' processing: Across the 640 or so repertoires, a later analysis counted 60 million to 90 million unique TCR beta chains, 9 million to 14 million of which were shared by at least two donors. To remove PCR and sequencing errors, raw reads were error-corrected and collapsed into unique sequences using a nearest-neighbor algorithm that merged closely related sequences. Alignment of CDR3 sequences to IMGT reference sequences was used to assign V, D and J gene segments. Each retained sequence needed at least a six-nucleotide match to both a V gene segment and a J gene segment. A rearrangement counted as productive if the CDR3 had no stop codons and remained in frame with V and J, and every other rearrangement counted as non-productive. CDR3 was defined according to IMGT convention as the region running from the second conserved V-encoded cysteine to the conserved J-encoded phenylalanine. Sequences without an unambiguous match to a single V gene segment were excluded from the earlier analysis of almost 600 of the donors. An earlier analysis of 450 to 650 of the donors called V segments functional above 56.7% productive rearrangements and segregating when the between-donor standard deviation exceeded 5%. A statistical classification framework was built to diagnose cytomegalovirus status from the catalog of TCR beta chain sequences. In a later analysis, V and J genes were assigned by comparing TCR nucleotide sequences against IMGT/GENE-DB human TR gene sequences. A later analysis assigned CDR3 sequences and most-parsimonious VDJ recombination scenarios with the TCRdist pipeline. A later analysis defined each TCR beta chain by its CDR3 amino acid sequence plus V-gene family, and excluded reads lacking a unique V-gene family. A later analysis removed several hundred highly shared, low-generation-probability nucleotide sequences to deal with suspected cross-contamination and a sequencing artifact. In a later analysis, a clonal expansion index was calculated for each public chain from normalized within-repertoire ranks of inferred template counts. In a later analysis, generation probabilities were computed with a VDJ recombination model fitted to out-of-frame rearrangements, and the resulting probabilities were checked against IGoR. In a later analysis, hypergeometric tests were used to score TCR-TCR, TCR-HLA and TCR-CMV co-occurrence, with a repertoire-size bias correction applied to TCR pairs. False discovery rates were estimated in a later analysis by permuting HLA or CMV assignments 20 times. In a later analysis, co-occurring TCRs were grouped with DBSCAN, and TCRdist sequence similarity was added when clustering was performed within HLA-allele-positive subsets. For co-occurrence clustering, repertoires with fewer than 30,000 or more than 120,000 public chains were excluded, along with four or five repertoires with anomalous nucleotide sharing. TCRdb limited this immuneACCESS table to in-frame rearrangements with V and J called. A share of clones is missing; checked studies link under half to unresolved V genes, and the rest is unexplained. V and J calls and clone size come straight from that table; D and trimming were deduced from the DNA. The sample table holds 130,000 or so clones, of which 66% were seen once. Roughly 1.4% of the sample lies in the top ten.

The cohort comprised under 700 healthy bone marrow donors. Cohort members were all nominally healthy when sampled, although unrecorded immune exposures were likely present. The donor was CMV seronegative and belonged to the group of 320 or so seronegative cohort members. A peripheral blood sample was collected from each donor, and TCR beta sequencing was performed on peripheral blood mononuclear cells. Genomic DNA was extracted from the blood cell samples with the Qiagen DNeasy Blood Extraction Kit. Of note for this clone: This receptor's antigen is unknown. No qualities accompany the bases; no much larger clone lies one base away.

In the germline V gene (reference sequence), CDR1 corresponds to SGHKS and CDR2 to YYEKEE. From the cysteine through the phenylalanine, the CDR3 covers 13 amino acids. Only CDR3 DNA remains: 39 bases, in frame from the first base. V lost 5 bases and J lost 1 base; the stretch between them is 9 bases long. The sequencing sample was made of PBMCs. The clonotype originates from a man younger than 35 in good health and CMV-seronegative. The chain links TRBV5-5 with TRBJ1-1, and perhaps TRBD1 as D gene, on 5 matching bases. The nucleotide sequence is TGTGCCAGCAGGTCGACAGAGAACACTGAAGCTTTCTTT. Its translation reads: CASRSTENTEAFF.